This passage covers 4 T cell receptor beta chains from one sample sequenced in a study of cytomegalovirus exposure and HLA in healthy donors. It was with 60 Vbeta and 13 Jbeta primers that the PCR ran. Assay: immunoSEQ multiplex PCR; the TCRdb copy retains only in-frame clones and omits some. The sample holds over 85,000 clones, 65% to 85% seen once. The specimen was PBMCs. The receptors derive from a man aged 25 to 40 in good health and CMV-seropositive.

This clone was seen a handful of times. The chain joins TRBV2 to TRBJ2-5, with a tentative D call TRBD2 (5 bases). Germline V lookup: CDR1 SNHLY, CDR2 FYNNEI. V dropped 5 bases and J dropped 11 bases, with 12 bases sitting between them. CDR3 length: 11 residues. The CDR3 loop is CASSQTTGQYF. As DNA, the CDR3 is TGTGCCAGCAGTCAAACAACGGGACAGTACTTC.

This clone was detected only once. This sequence joins TRBV27 and TRBJ1-5, with 7 bases fitting TRBD1. J was trimmed by 2 bases and V by 10 bases; bases with no gene match: 8. This CDR3 has 14 residues. Germline-derived CDR1 and CDR2 are MNHEY and SMNVEV (reference sequence). The CDR3 protein is CAIDRVWGNQPQHF. In DNA, the CDR3 is TGTGCCATCGACAGGGTCTGGGGCAATCAGCCCCAGCATTTT.

V and J are TRBV7-2 and TRBJ2-1; 7 bases line up with TRBD1. Per the germline V gene, CDR1 is SGHTA and CDR2 is FQGNSA. CDR3 length: 13 amino acids. V was clipped by 5 bases and J by 12 bases; unmatched bases: 10. CDR3: CASSRPGTAAQFF. In DNA form, the CDR3 reads TGTGCCAGCAGCCGACCCGGGACAGCAGCGCAGTTCTTC.

The CDR3 bases are TGCAGCGTTGACAGGACAGGGAACACTGAAGCTTTCTTT. It specifies CSVDRTGNTEAFF. This chain links TRBV29-1 with TRBJ1-1; 7 positions agree with TRBD1. CDR1 and CDR2 from the germline V gene are SQVTM and ANQGSEA. This CDR3 has 13 amino acids. V was clipped by 3 bases and J by 1 base; unmatched bases: 2.